The clone carrying this T cell receptor (beta chain) was detected only once. The junction had 5 bases not matched to a gene; V was cut back by 5 bases and J by 5 bases. Germline V gene data show CDR1 as MNHEY and CDR2 as SVGAGI. There are 14 residues in the CDR3. Assay used: immunoSEQ multiplex PCR; TCRdb lists only in-frame clones, some missing. This sample carries about 240,000 clones, approximately 84% of them seen once, and the ten largest clones take less than 4%. The data were taken from a study of blood T cell repertoires in COVID-19. About the study: The United States, Italy and Spain provided the acute and convalescent COVID-19 samples. Sources were T cells, B-cell-depleted T cells, or PBMCs; the material itself was cDNA or gDNA.

Participant age was roughly 18 to 95 years, and participants resided in 24 US areas. The chain is built from TRBV6-5 and TRBJ1-1, with 10 bases lining up with TRBD1. The clonotype was recovered from a woman in her thirties or forties with acute COVID-19. The material sequenced was PBMCs or T cells enriched from blood (not recorded which). The chain's CDR3 is CASSPGTGETEAFF. CDR3 coding DNA: TGTGCCAGCAGTCCGGGGACAGGGGAGACTGAAGCTTTCTTT.